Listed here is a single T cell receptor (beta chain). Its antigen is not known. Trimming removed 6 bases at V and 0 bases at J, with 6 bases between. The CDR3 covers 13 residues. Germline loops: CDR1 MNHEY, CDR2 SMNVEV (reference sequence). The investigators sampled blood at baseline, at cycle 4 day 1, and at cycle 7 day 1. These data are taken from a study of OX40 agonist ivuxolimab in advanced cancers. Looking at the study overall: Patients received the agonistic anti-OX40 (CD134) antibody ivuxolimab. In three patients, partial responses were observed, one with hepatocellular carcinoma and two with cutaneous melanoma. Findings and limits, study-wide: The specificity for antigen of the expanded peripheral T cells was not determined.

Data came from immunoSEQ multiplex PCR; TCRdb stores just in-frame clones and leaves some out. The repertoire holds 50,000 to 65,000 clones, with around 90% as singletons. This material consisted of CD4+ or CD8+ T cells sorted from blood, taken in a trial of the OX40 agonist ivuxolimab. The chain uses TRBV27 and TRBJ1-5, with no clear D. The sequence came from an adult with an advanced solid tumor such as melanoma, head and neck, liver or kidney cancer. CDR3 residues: CASRIGSNQPQHF. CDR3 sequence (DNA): TGTGCCAGCAGAATAGGTAGCAATCAGCCCCAGCATTTT.